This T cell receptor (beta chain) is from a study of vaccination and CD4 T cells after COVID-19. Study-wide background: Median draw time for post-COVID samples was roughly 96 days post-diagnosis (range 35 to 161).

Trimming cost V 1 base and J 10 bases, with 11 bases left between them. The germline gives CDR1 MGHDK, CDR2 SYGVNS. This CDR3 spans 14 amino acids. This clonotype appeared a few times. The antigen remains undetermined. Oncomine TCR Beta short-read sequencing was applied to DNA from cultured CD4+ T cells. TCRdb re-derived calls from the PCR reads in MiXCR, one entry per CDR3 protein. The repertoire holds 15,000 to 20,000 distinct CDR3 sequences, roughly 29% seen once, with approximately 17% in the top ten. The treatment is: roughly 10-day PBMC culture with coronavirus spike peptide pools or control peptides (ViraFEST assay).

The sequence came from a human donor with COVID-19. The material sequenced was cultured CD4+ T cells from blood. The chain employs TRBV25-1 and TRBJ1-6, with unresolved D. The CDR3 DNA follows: TGTGCCAGCAGTGAATCCCTGGGATTCTCACCCCTCCACTTT. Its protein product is CASSESLGFSPLHF.